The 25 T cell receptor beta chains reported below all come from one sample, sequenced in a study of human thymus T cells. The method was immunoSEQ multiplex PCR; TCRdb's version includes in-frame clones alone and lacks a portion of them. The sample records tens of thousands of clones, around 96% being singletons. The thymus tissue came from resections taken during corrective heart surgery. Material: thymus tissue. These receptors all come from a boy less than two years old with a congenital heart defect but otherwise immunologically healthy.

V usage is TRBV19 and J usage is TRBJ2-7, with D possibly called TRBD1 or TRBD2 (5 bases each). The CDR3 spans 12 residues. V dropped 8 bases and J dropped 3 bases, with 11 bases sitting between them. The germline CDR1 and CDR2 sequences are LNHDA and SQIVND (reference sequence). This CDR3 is CASWDGYYEQYF. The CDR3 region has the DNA TGTGCCAGTTGGGACGGATACTACGAGCAGTACTTC.

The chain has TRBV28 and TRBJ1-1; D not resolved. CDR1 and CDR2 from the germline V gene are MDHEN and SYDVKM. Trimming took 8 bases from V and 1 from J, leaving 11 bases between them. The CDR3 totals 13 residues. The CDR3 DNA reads TGTGCCAGCTCCCACGGAGGGAACACTGAAGCTTTCTTT. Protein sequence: CASSHGGNTEAFF.

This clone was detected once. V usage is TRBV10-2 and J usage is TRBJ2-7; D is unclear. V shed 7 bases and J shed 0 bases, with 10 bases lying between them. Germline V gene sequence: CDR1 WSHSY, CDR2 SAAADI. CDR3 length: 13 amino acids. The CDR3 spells CASMISASYEQYF. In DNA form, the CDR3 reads TGCGCCAGCATGATTTCTGCCTCCTACGAGCAGTACTTC.

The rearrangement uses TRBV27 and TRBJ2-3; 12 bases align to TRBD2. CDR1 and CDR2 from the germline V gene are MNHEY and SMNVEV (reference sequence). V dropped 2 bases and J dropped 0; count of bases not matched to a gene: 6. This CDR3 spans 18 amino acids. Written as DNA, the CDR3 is TGTGCCAGCAGTTTAAGGGCTAGCGGGGGGGATAGCACAGATACGCAGTATTTT. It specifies CASSLRASGGDSTDTQYF.

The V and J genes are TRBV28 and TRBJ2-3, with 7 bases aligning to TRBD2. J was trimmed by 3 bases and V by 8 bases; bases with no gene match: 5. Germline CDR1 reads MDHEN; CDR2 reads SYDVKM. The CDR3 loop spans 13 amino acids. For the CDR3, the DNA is TGTGCCAGCCTCCTGGGGGGGACAGATACGCAGTATTTT. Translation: CASLLGGTDTQYF.

CDR3 nucleotides: TGCGCCAGCAGCTTTGTCGGTGTCCCAGATACGCAGTATTTT. Translating gives CASSFVGVPDTQYF. The V and J genes are TRBV5-1 and TRBJ2-3; D remains ambiguous. The CDR3 has 14 residues. V lost 2 bases, J lost 4 bases, and 11 bases lay in between. Germline V gene data show CDR1 as SGHRS and CDR2 as YFSETQ.

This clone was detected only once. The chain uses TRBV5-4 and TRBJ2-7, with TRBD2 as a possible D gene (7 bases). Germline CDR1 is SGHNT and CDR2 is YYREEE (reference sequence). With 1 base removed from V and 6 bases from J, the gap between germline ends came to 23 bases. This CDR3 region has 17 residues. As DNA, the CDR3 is TGTGCCAGCAGCTTGTTTAATCCGGGGGGCCATTTAACCGAGCAGTACTTC. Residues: CASSLFNPGGHLTEQYF.

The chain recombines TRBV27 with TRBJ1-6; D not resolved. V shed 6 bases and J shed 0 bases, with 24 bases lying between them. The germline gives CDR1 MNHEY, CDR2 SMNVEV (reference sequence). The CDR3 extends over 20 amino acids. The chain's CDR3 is CASSYIAVTHSSSYNSPLHF. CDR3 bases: TGTGCCAGCAGCTACATCGCGGTCACACACTCTAGCTCCTATAATTCACCCCTCCACTTT.

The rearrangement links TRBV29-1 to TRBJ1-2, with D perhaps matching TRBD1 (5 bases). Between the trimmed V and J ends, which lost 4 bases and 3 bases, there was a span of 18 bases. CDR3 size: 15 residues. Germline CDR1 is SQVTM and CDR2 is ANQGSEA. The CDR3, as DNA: TGCAGCGTTGTGGCCGGGGTAGTGGGGGACTATGGCTACACCTTC. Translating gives CSVVAGVVGDYGYTF.

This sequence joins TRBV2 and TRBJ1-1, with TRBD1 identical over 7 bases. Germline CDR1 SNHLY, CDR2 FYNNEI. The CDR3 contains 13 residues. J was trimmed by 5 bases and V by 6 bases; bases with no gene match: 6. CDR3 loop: CASSTGARTEAFF. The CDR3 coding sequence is TGTGCCAGCAGCACAGGGGCAAGGACTGAAGCTTTCTTT. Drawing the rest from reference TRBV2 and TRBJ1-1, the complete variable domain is EPEVTQTPSHQVTQMGQEVILRCVPISNHLYFYWYRQILGQKVEFLVSFYNNEISEKSEIFDDQFSVERPDGSNFTLKIRSTKLEDSAMYFCASSTGARTEAFFGQGTRLTVV.

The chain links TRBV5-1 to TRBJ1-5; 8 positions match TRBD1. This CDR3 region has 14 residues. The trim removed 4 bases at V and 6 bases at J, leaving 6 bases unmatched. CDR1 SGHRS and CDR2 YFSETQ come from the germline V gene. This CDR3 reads CASSPDRGSQPQHF. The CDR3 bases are TGCGCCAGCAGCCCCGACAGGGGAAGTCAGCCCCAGCATTTT.

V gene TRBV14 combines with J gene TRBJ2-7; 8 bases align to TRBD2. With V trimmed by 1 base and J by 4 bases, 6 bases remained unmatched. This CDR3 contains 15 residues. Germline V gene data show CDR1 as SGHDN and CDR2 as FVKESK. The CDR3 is CASSQGLAGVYEQYF. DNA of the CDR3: TGTGCCAGCAGCCAAGGGCTAGCGGGTGTATACGAGCAGTACTTC.

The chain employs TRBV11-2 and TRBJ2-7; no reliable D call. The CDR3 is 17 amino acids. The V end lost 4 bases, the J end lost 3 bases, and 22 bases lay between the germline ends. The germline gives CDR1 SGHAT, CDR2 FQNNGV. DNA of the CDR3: TGTGCCAGCAGCTCATACCGCCTCGGCCAGACCATCTACGAGCAGTACTTC. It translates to CASSSYRLGQTIYEQYF.

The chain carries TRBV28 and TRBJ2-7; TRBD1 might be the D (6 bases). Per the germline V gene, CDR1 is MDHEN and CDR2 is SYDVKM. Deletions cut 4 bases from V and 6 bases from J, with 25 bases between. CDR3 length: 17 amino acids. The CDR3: CASSWEPQDYRAREQYF. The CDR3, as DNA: TGTGCCAGCAGTTGGGAACCACAGGATTACAGGGCTCGCGAGCAGTACTTC.

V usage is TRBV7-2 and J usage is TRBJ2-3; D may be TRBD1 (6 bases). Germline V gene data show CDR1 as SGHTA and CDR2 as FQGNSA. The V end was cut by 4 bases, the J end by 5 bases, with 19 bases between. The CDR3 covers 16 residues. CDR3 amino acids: CASSSAPGQTVDTQYF. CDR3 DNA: TGTGCCAGCAGCTCCGCCCCGGGACAAACCGTAGATACGCAGTATTTT.

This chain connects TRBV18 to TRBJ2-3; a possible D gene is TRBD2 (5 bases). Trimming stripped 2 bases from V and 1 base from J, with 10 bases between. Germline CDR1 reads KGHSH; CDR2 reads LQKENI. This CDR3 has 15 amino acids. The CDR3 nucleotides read TGTGCCAGCTCACCAGGGCTAGCCGGCACAGATACGCAGTATTTT. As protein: CASSPGLAGTDTQYF.

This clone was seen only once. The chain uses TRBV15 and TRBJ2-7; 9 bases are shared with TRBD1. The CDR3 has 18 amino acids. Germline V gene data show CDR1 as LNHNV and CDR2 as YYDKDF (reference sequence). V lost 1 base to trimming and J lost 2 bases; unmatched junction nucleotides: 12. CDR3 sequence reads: CATSRAPPYGTGPYEQYF. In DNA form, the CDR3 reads TGTGCCACCAGCAGAGCCCCGCCGTATGGGACAGGGCCCTACGAGCAGTACTTC.

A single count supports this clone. CDR3 in amino acids: CASSVGTTGANVLTF. CDR3 nucleotide sequence: TGTGCCAGCAGCGTAGGGACCACTGGGGCCAACGTCCTGACTTTC. This sequence joins TRBV9 and TRBJ2-6; D is ambiguous. Germline V lookup: CDR1 SGDLS, CDR2 YYNGEE. Trimming shortened V by 0 bases and J by 2 bases, and 6 bases separated the two germline ends. This CDR3 comprises 15 residues. Full variable domain (outside the CDR3, taken from reference TRBV9 and TRBJ2-6): DSGVTQTPKHLITATGQRVTLRCSPRSGDLSVYWYQQSLDQGLQFLIQYYNGEERAKGNILERFSAQQFPDLHSELNLSSLELGDSALYFCASSVGTTGANVLTFGAGSRLTVL.

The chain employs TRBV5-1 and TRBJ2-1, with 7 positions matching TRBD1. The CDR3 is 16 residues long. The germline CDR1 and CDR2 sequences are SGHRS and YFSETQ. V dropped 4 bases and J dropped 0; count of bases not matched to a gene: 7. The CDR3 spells CASSLRQGSSYNEQFF. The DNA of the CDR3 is TGCGCCAGCAGCCTACGACAGGGAAGCTCCTACAATGAGCAGTTCTTC.

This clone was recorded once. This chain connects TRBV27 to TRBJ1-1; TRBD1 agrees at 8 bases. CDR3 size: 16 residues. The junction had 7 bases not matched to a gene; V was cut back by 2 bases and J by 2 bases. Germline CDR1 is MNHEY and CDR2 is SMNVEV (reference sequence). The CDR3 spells CASSLRRDRRNTEAFF. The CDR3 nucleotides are TGTGCCAGCAGTTTACGGCGGGACAGGAGAAACACTGAAGCTTTCTTT.

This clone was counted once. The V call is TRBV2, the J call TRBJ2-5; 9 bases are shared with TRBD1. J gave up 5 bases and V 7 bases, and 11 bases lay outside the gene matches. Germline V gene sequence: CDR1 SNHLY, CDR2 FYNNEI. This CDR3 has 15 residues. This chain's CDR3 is CASMVQGAMWETQYF. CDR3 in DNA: TGTGCCAGCATGGTACAGGGGGCGATGTGGGAGACCCAGTACTTC.

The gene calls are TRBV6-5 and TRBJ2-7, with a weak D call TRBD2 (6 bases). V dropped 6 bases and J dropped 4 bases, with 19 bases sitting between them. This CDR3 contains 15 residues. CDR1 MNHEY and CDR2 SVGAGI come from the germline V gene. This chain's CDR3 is CASSPRSWGTYEQYF. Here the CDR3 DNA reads TGTGCCAGCAGCCCACGTTCGTGGGGGACTTACGAGCAGTACTTC.

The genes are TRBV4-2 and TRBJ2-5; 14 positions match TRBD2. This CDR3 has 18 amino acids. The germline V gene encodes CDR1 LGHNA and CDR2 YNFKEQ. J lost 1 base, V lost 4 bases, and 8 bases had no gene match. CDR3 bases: TGTGCCAGCAGCCGGGCAGGCGGACTAGCGGGGGGCCAAGAGACCCAGTACTTC. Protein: CASSRAGGLAGGQETQYF.

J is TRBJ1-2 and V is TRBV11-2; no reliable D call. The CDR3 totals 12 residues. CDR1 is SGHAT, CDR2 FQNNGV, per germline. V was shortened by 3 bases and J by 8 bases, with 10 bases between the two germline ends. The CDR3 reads CASSFGARGYTF. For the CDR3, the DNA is TGTGCCAGCAGCTTTGGAGCCAGGGGCTACACCTTC.

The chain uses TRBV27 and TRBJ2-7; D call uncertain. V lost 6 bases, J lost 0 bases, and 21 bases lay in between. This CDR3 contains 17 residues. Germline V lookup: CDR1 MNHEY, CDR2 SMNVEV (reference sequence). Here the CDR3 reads CASSVGKRFPTSYEQYF. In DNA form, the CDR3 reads TGTGCCAGCAGCGTAGGTAAGAGGTTTCCAACCTCCTACGAGCAGTACTTC.